The text below deals with one TCR beta chain. Clones were sequenced by immunoSEQ multiplex PCR, and TCRdb holds only the in-frame ones, with some missing. The data show roughly 150,000 clones, with approximately 77% seen just once and roughly 1.9% held by the top ten. The data were obtained in a study of cytotoxic CD8 clonotypes in ibrutinib-treated CLL. Looking at the study overall: Response samples were taken after a median of approximately 12 months on treatment, range 6 to 36.

Germline values: CDR1 LGHNA, CDR2 YSLEER. CDR3 length: 15 amino acids. V was clipped by 2 bases and J by 8 bases, with 16 bases between them. Genomic DNA in an amount of approximately 2 micrograms was extracted from cryopreserved PBMCs and used for the preparation of TCR beta libraries. The chain is built from TRBV4-3 and TRBJ2-1, with D perhaps matching TRBD2 (5 bases). Sequenced material: PBMCs, taken after 12 months of ibrutinib treatment. The receptor was isolated from a human donor with chronic lymphocytic leukemia. The CDR3 DNA follows: TGCGCCAGCAGCCAAACACGGTTGCTGGAGGATGAGCAGTTCTTC. As protein: CASSQTRLLEDEQFF.